The T cell receptor (beta chain) described here comes from a study of cytomegalovirus exposure and HLA in healthy donors. 13 Jbeta primers and 60 Vbeta primers were used for the PCR. Profiling relied on immunoSEQ multiplex PCR, and the TCRdb table lists in-frame clones only, not all of them. This listing includes approximately 80,000 clones. CDR3 length equals 15 residues. Trimming took 3 bases from V and 8 from J; bases not matched to a gene: 8. Germline CDR1 reads MGHRA; CDR2 reads YSYEKL. The V call is TRBV4-1, the J call TRBJ1-3; the match to TRBD1 covers 9 bases. Source material: PBMCs. This clonotype was sampled from a woman aged 25 to 39 in good health and CMV-seronegative. CDR3 in DNA: TGCGCCAGCAGCCAGTTACAGGGGGCCTTTGACACCATATATTTT. Protein: CASSQLQGAFDTIYF.